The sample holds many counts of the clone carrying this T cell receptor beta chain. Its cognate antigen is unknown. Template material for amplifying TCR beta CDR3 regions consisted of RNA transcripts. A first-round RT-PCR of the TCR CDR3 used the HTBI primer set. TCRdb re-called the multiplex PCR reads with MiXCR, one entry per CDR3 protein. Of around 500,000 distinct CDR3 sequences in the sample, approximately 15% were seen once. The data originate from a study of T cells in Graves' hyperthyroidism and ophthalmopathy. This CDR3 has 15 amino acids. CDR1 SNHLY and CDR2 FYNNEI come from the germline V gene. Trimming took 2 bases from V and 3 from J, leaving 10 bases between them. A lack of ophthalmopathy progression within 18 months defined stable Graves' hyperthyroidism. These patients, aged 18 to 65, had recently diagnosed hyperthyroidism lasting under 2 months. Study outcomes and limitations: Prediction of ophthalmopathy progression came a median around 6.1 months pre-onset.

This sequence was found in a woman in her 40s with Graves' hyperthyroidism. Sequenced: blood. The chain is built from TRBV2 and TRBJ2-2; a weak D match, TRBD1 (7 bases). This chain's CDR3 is CASSESGGHTGELFF. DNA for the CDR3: TGTGCCAGCAGTGAATCAGGGGGGCACACCGGGGAGCTGTTTTTT.